Each of the 32 T cell receptor beta chains below was sequenced from the same sample in a study of blood T cell repertoires in COVID-19. The protocol was immunoSEQ multiplex PCR, while the TCRdb copy is restricted to in-frame clones and leaves out a portion. The sample holds fewer than 150,000 clones, 84% seen once. Sequencing used peripheral blood. The receptors here all came from an elderly woman in a cohort sampled during active or convalescent COVID-19.

The chain has TRBV5-1 and TRBJ1-1; 12 positions agree with TRBD1. The length of the CDR3 is 14 residues. V lost 3 bases and J lost 7; bases outside the gene matches: 4. The germline gives CDR1 SGHRS, CDR2 YFSETQ. The CDR3 nucleotides are TGCGCCAGCAGCTCGGGACAGGGGGCTGGTGAAGCTTTCTTT. Translated: CASSSGQGAGEAFF.

The rearrangement joins TRBV11-2 to TRBJ1-2; D uncertain. Deletions cut 2 bases from V and 2 bases from J, with 15 bases between. Germline V gene data show CDR1 as SGHAT and CDR2 as FQNNGV. The length of the CDR3 is 16 residues. CDR3 sequence: CASSLLSQVLNYGYTF. Written as DNA, the CDR3 is TGTGCCAGCAGCTTACTGTCGCAGGTTCTAAACTATGGCTACACCTTC.

This clone was recorded a few times. V is TRBV6-5 and J is TRBJ1-1; possible D gene TRBD1, 6 bases. Germline V gene lookup returns CDR1 MNHEY and CDR2 SVGAGI. The CDR3 has 14 amino acids. V gave up 2 bases and J gave up 5 bases, with 12 bases separating them. The CDR3 DNA sequence: TGTGCCAGCAGTTACCGTAACAGGGATACTGAAGCTTTCTTT. Protein product: CASSYRNRDTEAFF.

The rearrangement joins TRBV5-1 to TRBJ2-2, with 9 bases fitting TRBD2. This CDR3 contains 16 residues. Germline V CDR1 and CDR2: SGHRS, YFSETQ. J was trimmed by 1 base and V by 5 bases; bases with no gene match: 6. CDR3 sequence: CASRGGTSLNTGELFF. CDR3 nucleotide sequence: TGCGCCAGCAGAGGTGGGACTAGCCTGAACACCGGGGAGCTGTTTTTT. Together with reference TRBV5-1 and TRBJ2-2, the CDR3 gives the full variable domain: KAGVTQTPRYLIKTRGQQVTLSCSPISGHRSVSWYQQTPGQGLQFLFEYFSETQRNKGNFPGRFSGRQFSNSRSEMNVSTLELGDSALYLCASRGGTSLNTGELFFGEGSRLTVL.

The CDR3 loop reads CASSWAGGPSDTQYF. The CDR3, as DNA: TGTGCCAGCAGCTGGGCGGGGGGGCCCTCAGATACGCAGTATTTT. The rearrangement joins TRBV7-2 to TRBJ2-3; 9 bases align to TRBD2. With 4 bases clipped from V and 4 bases from J, the junction kept 6 bases outside the gene matches. Germline CDR1 SGHTA, CDR2 FQGNSA. This CDR3 is built from 15 residues.

The chain links TRBV5-1 to TRBJ2-3; 8 nucleotides match TRBD1. The junction had 7 bases not matched to a gene; V was cut back by 0 bases and J by 1 base. Germline CDR1 and CDR2: SGHRS and YFSETQ. The CDR3 consists of 17 residues. The CDR3 reads CASSLVPGGAGTDTQYF. CDR3 nucleotide sequence: TGCGCCAGCAGCTTGGTTCCAGGGGGCGCAGGCACAGATACGCAGTATTTT.

The CDR3 DNA reads as TGCAGTGCTAGTGGGCCCCGAAAGGAGACCCAGTACTTC. Translating gives CSASGPRKETQYF. The chain combines TRBV20-1 with TRBJ2-5; D gene unclear. Deletions cut 3 bases from V and 5 bases from J, with 13 bases between. Germline loops: CDR1 DFQATT, CDR2 SNEGSKA (reference sequence). The CDR3 is 13 residues long.

The CDR3 nucleotides are TGTGCCAGCAGCTCCGGACAGGGACCATCCTACGAGCAGTACGTC. It is translated as CASSSGQGPSYEQYV. The chain employs TRBV11-3 and TRBJ2-7, with 8 bases that match TRBD1. From germline, CDR1 is SGHNT and CDR2 YENEEA. J lost 1 base, V lost 4 bases, and 6 bases had no gene match. This CDR3 spans 15 amino acids.

The chain recombines TRBV7-2 with TRBJ1-5, with D tentatively TRBD1 (6 bases). The CDR3 spans 14 residues. Trimming removed 3 bases at V and 5 bases at J, with 11 bases between. Germline-derived CDR1 and CDR2 are SGHTA and FQGNSA. The CDR3 nucleotides are TGTGCCAGCAGCTTTTTCGGGGGGCATCAGCCCCAGCATTTT. It encodes CASSFFGGHQPQHF.

The chain carries TRBV6-4 and TRBJ2-2, with 12 bases matching TRBD1. The CDR3 covers 17 residues. V was pared by 10 bases and J by 3 bases, with 12 bases of the junction left unmatched. Germline V gene data show CDR1 as MRHNA and CDR2 as SNTAGT. The CDR3 bases are TGTGCCATCTGGGACAGGGGGCGTCCGGTCGACACCGGGGAGCTGTTTTTT. Translated: CAIWDRGRPVDTGELFF.

This clone was detected only once. This chain uses TRBV12-5 with TRBJ1-3; no clear D. The germline V gene has CDR1 LGHNT and CDR2 FRNRAP. CDR3 size: 19 residues. V was shortened by 0 bases and J by 4 bases, with 22 bases between the two germline ends. The CDR3 bases are TGTGCTAGTGGTTTGGTAGTCTCGTGGAGGATCTCTTCCGGAAACACCATATATTTT. Its protein product is CASGLVVSWRISSGNTIYF.

The J gene is TRBJ2-1, the V gene TRBV6-6; 11 bases are a match to TRBD2. Germline CDR1 MNHNY, CDR2 SVGAGI (reference sequence). V shed 5 bases and J 7 bases; nucleotides not matched to a gene: 7. The CDR3 is 15 residues long. The CDR3 sequence is CASSLSGGAGNEQFF. CDR3 DNA sequence: TGTGCCAGCAGTCTTAGCGGGGGGGCTGGAAATGAGCAGTTCTTC.

This clone was detected once. The gene calls are TRBV5-4 and TRBJ1-2; D unresolved. Looked up from germline, CDR1 is SGHNT and CDR2 is YYREEE (reference sequence). The CDR3 is 16 amino acids. Trimming took off 1 base at V and 0 bases at J, with 13 bases between the two ends. The CDR3 here is CASSLSLGRANYGYTF. In DNA form, the CDR3 reads TGTGCCAGCAGCTTGAGTCTGGGGAGAGCTAACTATGGCTACACCTTC.

This chain links TRBV6-5 with TRBJ1-1; 9 bases are a match to TRBD1. V lost 4 bases, J lost 4 bases, and 4 bases stayed unmatched. CDR1 is MNHEY, CDR2 SVGAGI, per germline. CDR3 size: 14 residues. The CDR3 region is CASSWDRAATEAFF. In DNA, the CDR3 is TGTGCCAGCAGTTGGGACAGGGCGGCCACTGAAGCTTTCTTT.

The chain combines TRBV24-1 with TRBJ2-1; 12 bases map to TRBD2. Germline trimming cut 12 bases from V and 8 bases from J; bases unmatched to any gene: 16. The CDR3 totals 16 residues. Germline CDR1 KGHDR, CDR2 SFDVKD. CDR3 sequence (DNA): TGTGCCCTAGTCTGTCCTAGCGGGGGGGCTTGCGATGAGCAGTTCTTC. It translates to CALVCPSGGACDEQFF.

The chain links TRBV18 to TRBJ2-7; the match to TRBD2 covers 12 bases. Per the germline V gene, CDR1 is KGHSH and CDR2 is LQKENI. This CDR3 region has 16 residues. The ends lost 4 bases at V and 2 bases at J; junction bases unmatched: 6. The CDR3 DNA reads TGTGCCAGCTCACTTACTAGCGGGGGGCCAACCTACGAGCAGTACTTC. Its protein product is CASSLTSGGPTYEQYF. Full variable domain (outside the CDR3, taken from reference TRBV18 and TRBJ2-7): NAGVMQNPRHLVRRRGQEARLRCSPMKGHSHVYWYRQLPEEGLKFMVYLQKENIIDESGMPKERFSAEFPKEGPSILRIQQVVRGDSAAYFCASSLTSGGPTYEQYFGPGTRLTVT.

In DNA form, the CDR3 reads TGTGCCACCAGCAGTTGGACTAGCGGGGGAAATGAGCAGTTCTTC. Protein product: CATSSWTSGGNEQFF. This chain links TRBV15 with TRBJ2-1, with 13 nucleotides matching TRBD2. Germline values: CDR1 LNHNV, CDR2 YYDKDF (reference sequence). Trimming took 3 bases from V and 7 from J; bases not matched to a gene: 3. The CDR3 contains 15 residues.

The chain uses TRBV15 and TRBJ2-3, with TRBD2 identical over 12 bases. The CDR3 spans 17 residues. CDR1 and CDR2 (germline): LNHNV, YYDKDF (reference sequence). The J segment lost 8 bases and the V segment lost 3 bases, leaving 12 bases of the junction unmatched. CDR3 coding DNA: TGTGCCACCAGCAGCCCCGGCACTAGCGGGGGGCCCCCTACGCAGTATTTT. It codes for CATSSPGTSGGPPTQYF. Supplemented by reference TRBV15 and TRBJ2-3, the full variable domain reads DAMVIQNPRYQVTQFGKPVTLSCSQTLNHNVMYWYQQKSSQAPKLLFHYYDKDFNNEADTPDNFQSRRPNTSFCFLDIRSPGLGDTAMYLCATSSPGTSGGPPTQYFGPGTRLTVL.

V is TRBV29-1 and J is TRBJ1-1, with D perhaps matching TRBD1 (6 bases). The CDR3 length is 13 residues. Germline assignment: CDR1 SQVTM and CDR2 ANQGSEA. V dropped 4 bases and J dropped 5 bases, with 14 bases sitting between them. The CDR3 region has the DNA TGCAGCGTTGGCTACAGGGTGGGGACTGAAGCTTTCTTT. Protein: CSVGYRVGTEAFF.

V gene TRBV7-2 combines with J gene TRBJ1-2, with 8 bases fitting TRBD1. Per the germline V gene, CDR1 is SGHTA and CDR2 is FQGNSA. The CDR3 is 14 amino acids. V dropped 8 bases and J dropped 7; count of bases not matched to a gene: 12. CDR3 DNA: TGTGCCAGCGGCCAACCAGGGGGCGTTAGTGGCTACACCTTC. This encodes CASGQPGGVSGYTF.

CDR3 sequence: CASSSQGTGTQYF. The CDR3 DNA reads TGTGCCAGCAGCTCACAGGGTACGGGTACGCAGTATTTT. The chain links TRBV7-2 to TRBJ2-3; TRBD1 might be the D (6 bases). From germline, CDR1 is SGHTA and CDR2 FQGNSA. V dropped 4 bases and J dropped 8 bases, with 13 bases sitting between them. This CDR3 comprises 13 residues. Complete variable domain (other parts from reference TRBV7-2 and TRBJ2-3): GAGVSQSPSNKVTEKGKDVELRCDPISGHTALYWYRQSLGQGLEFLIYFQGNSAPDKSGLPSDRFSAERTGGSVSTLTIQRTQQEDSAVYLCASSSQGTGTQYFGPGTRLTVL.

The DNA for the CDR3 is TGTGCCAGCAGGGCCGGGACAGGGGTCTATGGCTACACCTTC. It is translated as CASRAGTGVYGYTF. The V and J genes are TRBV6-5 and TRBJ1-2, with 10 bases that match TRBD1. The germline V gene encodes CDR1 MNHEY and CDR2 SVGAGI. After removal of 6 bases from V and 4 bases from J, the junction contained 5 bases not matched to a gene. CDR3 size: 14 residues.

This sequence joins TRBV6-6 and TRBJ2-5; 9 nucleotides match TRBD2. The junction had 14 bases not matched to a gene; V was cut back by 5 bases and J by 1 base. The CDR3 has 18 amino acids. Germline V gene data show CDR1 as MNHNY and CDR2 as SVGAGI (reference sequence). The CDR3 DNA reads as TGTGCCAGCAGTCAAAGCGGGGGGAGCGGGGCTTTCCAAGAGACCCAGTACTTC. This translates into CASSQSGGSGAFQETQYF.

This chain uses TRBV11-2 with TRBJ2-1; D call uncertain. The CDR3 is 15 amino acids. Trimming stripped 5 bases from V and 0 bases from J, with 11 bases between. Germline V gives CDR1 SGHAT, CDR2 FQNNGV. The CDR3 region has the DNA TGTGCCAGCAGCCCCGACATCGTCTCCTACAATGAGCAGTTCTTC. Protein sequence: CASSPDIVSYNEQFF.

This chain uses TRBV7-2 with TRBJ1-6, with 8 positions matching TRBD1. Unmatched junction bases numbered 12, after V lost 5 bases and J lost 9 bases. The CDR3 is 16 residues long. Germline V lookup: CDR1 SGHTA, CDR2 FQGNSA. Here the CDR3 DNA reads TGTGCCAGCAGCAGATTACAACAGGGGGGAGGTTCACCCCTCCACTTT. It encodes CASSRLQQGGGSPLHF.

This clone was picked up a small number of times. The chain couples TRBV18 to TRBJ1-2; D is perhaps TRBD1 (5 bases). V lost 2 bases and J lost 8, with 15 bases in between. The CDR3 totals 14 residues. The germline V gene has CDR1 KGHSH and CDR2 LQKENI. The CDR3 sequence is CASSPETVLGGYTF. Written as DNA, the CDR3 is TGTGCCAGCTCACCAGAGACAGTCCTAGGCGGCTACACCTTC.

The chain couples TRBV5-6 to TRBJ1-1, with TRBD1 as a possible D gene (5 bases). The ends were cut back, 6 bases at V and 3 bases at J, with 12 bases in the middle. Germline CDR1 SGHDT, CDR2 YYEEEE. This CDR3 comprises 13 residues. For the CDR3, the DNA is TGTGCCAGCACCAGGGATGTGGACACTGAAGCTTTCTTT. It codes for CASTRDVDTEAFF.

DNA of the CDR3: TGCGCCAGCAGCCCCAGCATTCGGGGGGGTCCCCGGGCCGAGCAGTACTTC. It encodes CASSPSIRGGPRAEQYF. V and J are TRBV5-1 and TRBJ2-7; 8 bases are shared with TRBD2. Germline assignment: CDR1 SGHRS and CDR2 YFSETQ. The V segment lost 4 bases and the J segment 6 bases; nucleotides outside the gene matches: 18. This CDR3 has 17 residues. Filled out from reference TRBV5-1 and TRBJ2-7, the complete variable domain reads KAGVTQTPRYLIKTRGQQVTLSCSPISGHRSVSWYQQTPGQGLQFLFEYFSETQRNKGNFPGRFSGRQFSNSRSEMNVSTLELGDSALYLCASSPSIRGGPRAEQYFGPGTRLTVT.

The chain combines TRBV11-2 with TRBJ1-1; TRBD1 might be the D (5 bases). The CDR3 totals 15 residues. Germline V lookup: CDR1 SGHAT, CDR2 FQNNGV. V was cut by 4 bases and J by 7 bases, with 19 bases left in between. CDR3 bases: TGTGCCAGCAGCTCAGGGACCGCGGGGAGAAGTGAAGCTTTCTTT. Protein sequence: CASSSGTAGRSEAFF.

This sequence joins TRBV2 and TRBJ2-5; TRBD2 matches at 9 bases. Trimming removed 7 bases from V and 7 bases from J; junction bases left unmatched: 7. CDR1 is SNHLY, CDR2 FYNNEI, per germline. The CDR3 runs to 13 residues. The CDR3 DNA is TGTGCCAGCATAGCGGGGGCCGCGGGGACCCAGTACTTC. This sequence encodes CASIAGAAGTQYF.

The genes are TRBV11-2 and TRBJ2-3; no reliable D call. V was clipped by 6 bases and J by 6 bases, with 7 bases between them. Germline loops: CDR1 SGHAT, CDR2 FQNNGV. The CDR3 has 11 residues. This CDR3 reads CASSFGDTQYF. CDR3 DNA: TGTGCCAGCAGTTTTGGCGATACGCAGTATTTT.

This clone was recorded once. The rearrangement joins TRBV5-1 to TRBJ1-2, with 9 bases matching TRBD1. The ends lost 4 bases at V and 6 bases at J; junction bases unmatched: 10. The germline CDR1 and CDR2 sequences are SGHRS and YFSETQ. The CDR3 loop spans 15 amino acids. The CDR3 loop is CASSLSSGTGHGYTF. CDR3 coding DNA: TGCGCCAGCAGCCTCAGTTCCGGGACAGGGCATGGCTACACCTTC.